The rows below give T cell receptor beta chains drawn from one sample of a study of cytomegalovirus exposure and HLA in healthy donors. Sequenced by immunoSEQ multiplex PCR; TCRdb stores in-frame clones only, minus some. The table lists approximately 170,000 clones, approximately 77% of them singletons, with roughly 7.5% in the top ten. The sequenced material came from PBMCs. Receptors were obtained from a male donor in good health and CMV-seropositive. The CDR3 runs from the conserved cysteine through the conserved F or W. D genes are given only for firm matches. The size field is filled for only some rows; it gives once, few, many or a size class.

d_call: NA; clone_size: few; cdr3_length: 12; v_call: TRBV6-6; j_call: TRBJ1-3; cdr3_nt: TGTGCCAGTGGACGGGGAGGAAACACCATATATTTT; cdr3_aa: CASGRGGNTIYF
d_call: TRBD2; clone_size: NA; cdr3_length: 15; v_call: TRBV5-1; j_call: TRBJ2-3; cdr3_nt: TGCGCCAGCAGCTTGCGACTAGCGGAAACAGATACGCAGTATTTT; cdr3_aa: CASSLRLAETDTQYF
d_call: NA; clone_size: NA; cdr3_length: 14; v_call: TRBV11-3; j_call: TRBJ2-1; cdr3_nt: TGTGCCAGCAGCTTAGATGGGAGAACGGATGAGCAGTTCTTC; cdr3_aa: CASSLDGRTDEQFF
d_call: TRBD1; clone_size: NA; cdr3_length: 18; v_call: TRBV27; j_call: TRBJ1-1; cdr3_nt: TGTGCCAGCAGTTTACAAAGGACAGGGAAATTGAAGGACACTGAAGCTTTCTTT; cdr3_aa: CASSLQRTGKLKDTEAFF
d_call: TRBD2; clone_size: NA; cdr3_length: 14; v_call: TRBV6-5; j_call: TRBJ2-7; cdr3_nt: TGTGCCAGCAGCCAACTAGCGGGTTCCTACGAGCAGTACTTC; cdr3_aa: CASSQLAGSYEQYF
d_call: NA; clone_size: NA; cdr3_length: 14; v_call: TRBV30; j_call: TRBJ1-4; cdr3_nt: TGTGCCTGGAGTGTGGCGCAGGGTGCTGAAAAACTGTTTTTT; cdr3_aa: CAWSVAQGAEKLFF
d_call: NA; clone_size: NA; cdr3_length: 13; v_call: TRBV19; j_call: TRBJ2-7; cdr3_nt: TGTGCCAGTAGTAACCTTCTAGGAGGGGAGCAGTACTTC; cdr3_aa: CASSNLLGGEQYF
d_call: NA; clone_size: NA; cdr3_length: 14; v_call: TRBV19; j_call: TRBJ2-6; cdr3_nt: TGTGCCAGTAGTTTGGGCACTGGGGCCAACGTCCTGACTTTC; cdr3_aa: CASSLGTGANVLTF
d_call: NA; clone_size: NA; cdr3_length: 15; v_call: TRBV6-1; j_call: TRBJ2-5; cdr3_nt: TGTGCCAGCAGTGTTTTCCCGGGACTCCAAGAGACCCAGTACTTC; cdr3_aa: CASSVFPGLQETQYF
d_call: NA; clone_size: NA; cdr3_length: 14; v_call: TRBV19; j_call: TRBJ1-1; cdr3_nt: TGTGCCAGTAGTATGTGGTACAGGAACACTGAAGCTTTCTTT; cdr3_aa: CASSMWYRNTEAFF
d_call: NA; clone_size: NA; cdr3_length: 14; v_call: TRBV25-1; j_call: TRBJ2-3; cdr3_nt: TGTGCCAGCAGTGATATGGGGCATACAGATACGCAGTATTTT; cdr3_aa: CASSDMGHTDTQYF
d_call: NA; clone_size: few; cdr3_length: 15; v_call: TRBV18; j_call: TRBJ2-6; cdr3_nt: TGTGCCAGCTCACCAGACGGGGTAACGGCCAACGTCCTGACTTTC; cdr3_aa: CASSPDGVTANVLTF
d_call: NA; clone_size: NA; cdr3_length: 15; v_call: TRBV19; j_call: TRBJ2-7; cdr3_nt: TGTGCCAGTAGTATAGGGGCAGGGCTGGGGAACGAGCAGTACTTC; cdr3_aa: CASSIGAGLGNEQYF
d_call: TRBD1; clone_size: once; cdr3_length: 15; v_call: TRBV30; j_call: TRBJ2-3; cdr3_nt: TGTGCCTGGACAGGGGGCGCCGGGACCACAGATACGCAGTATTTT; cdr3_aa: CAWTGGAGTTDTQYF
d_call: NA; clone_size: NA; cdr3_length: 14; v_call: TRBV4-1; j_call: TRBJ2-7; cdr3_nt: TGCGCCAGCAGCCAAGCTTGGCAGGGCTACGAGCAGTACTTC; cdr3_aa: CASSQAWQGYEQYF
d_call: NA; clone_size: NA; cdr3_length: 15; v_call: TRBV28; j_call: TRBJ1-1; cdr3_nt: TGTGCCAGCACCTGGGCCGGACAGCCGGGGACTGAAGCTTTCTTT; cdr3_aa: CASTWAGQPGTEAFF
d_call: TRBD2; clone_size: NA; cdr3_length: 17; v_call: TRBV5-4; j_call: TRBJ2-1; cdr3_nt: TGTGCCAGCAGCCCGGGACTAGCGGGGGGTGATTACAATGAGCAGTTCTTC; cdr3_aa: CASSPGLAGGDYNEQFF
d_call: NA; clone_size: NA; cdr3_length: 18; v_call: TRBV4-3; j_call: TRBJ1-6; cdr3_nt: TGCGCCAGCAGCCAAGATGTAGTTGCGGCGACGGGTAATTCACCCCTCCACTTT; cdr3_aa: CASSQDVVAATGNSPLHF
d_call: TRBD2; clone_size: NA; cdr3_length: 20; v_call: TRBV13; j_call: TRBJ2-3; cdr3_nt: TGTGCCAGCAGCCTACCCGGAGGTGGGACTAGCGGGGGGGCCAAAGATACGCAGTATTTT; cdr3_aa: CASSLPGGGTSGGAKDTQYF
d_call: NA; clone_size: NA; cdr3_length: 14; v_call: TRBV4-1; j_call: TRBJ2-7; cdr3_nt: TGCGCCAGCAGCCAAGATCCAGGGGTGAGGGAGCAGTACTTC; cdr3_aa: CASSQDPGVREQYF
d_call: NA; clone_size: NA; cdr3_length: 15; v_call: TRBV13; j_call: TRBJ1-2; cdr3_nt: TGTGCCAGCAGCTTAGGAGGGGATATGTCGGAAGGCTACACCTTC; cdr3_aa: CASSLGGDMSEGYTF
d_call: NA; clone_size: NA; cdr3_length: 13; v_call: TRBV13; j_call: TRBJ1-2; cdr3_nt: TGTGCCAGCAGCTCGGGAGCCCTAAGTGGCTACACCTTC; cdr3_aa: CASSSGALSGYTF
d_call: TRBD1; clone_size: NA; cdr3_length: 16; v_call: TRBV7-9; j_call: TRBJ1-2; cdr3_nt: TGTGCCAGCAGACCCCAAACAGGGGGCGTTAACTATGGCTACACCTTC; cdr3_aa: CASRPQTGGVNYGYTF
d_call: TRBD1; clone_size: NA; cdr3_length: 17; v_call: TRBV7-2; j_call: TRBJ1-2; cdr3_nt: TGTGCCAGCAGCTTACACGGGGGGACAGGGGTCCGCTATGGCTACACCTTC; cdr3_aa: CASSLHGGTGVRYGYTF
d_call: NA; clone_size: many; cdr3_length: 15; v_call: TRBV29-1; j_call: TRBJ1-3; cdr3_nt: TGCAGCGTTGACATTGGCACCCTCTCTGGAAACACCATATATTTT; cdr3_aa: CSVDIGTLSGNTIYF
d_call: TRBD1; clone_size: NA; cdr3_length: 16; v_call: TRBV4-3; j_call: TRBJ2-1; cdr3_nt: TGCGCCAGCAGCGCTTTACTCGGACAGGGCTACAATGAGCAGTTCTTC; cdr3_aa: CASSALLGQGYNEQFF
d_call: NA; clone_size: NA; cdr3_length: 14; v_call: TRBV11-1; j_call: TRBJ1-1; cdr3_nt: TGTGCCAGCAGCCGCGATGAGGTTGGGACTGAAGCTTTCTTT; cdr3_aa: CASSRDEVGTEAFF
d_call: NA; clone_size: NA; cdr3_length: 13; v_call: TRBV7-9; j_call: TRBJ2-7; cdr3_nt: TGTGCCAGCAGCTCCTCGAACCTACCCGAGCAGTACTTC; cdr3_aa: CASSSSNLPEQYF
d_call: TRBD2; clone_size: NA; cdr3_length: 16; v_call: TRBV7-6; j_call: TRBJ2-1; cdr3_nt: TGTGCCAGCAGCTCCTGGACTAGCGGGGGAGGAGATGAGCAGTTCTTC; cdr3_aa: CASSSWTSGGGDEQFF
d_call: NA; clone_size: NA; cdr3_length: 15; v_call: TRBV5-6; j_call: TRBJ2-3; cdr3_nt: TGTGCCAGCAGCTCCAGCGGAGGCGACACAGATACGCAGTATTTT; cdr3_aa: CASSSSGGDTDTQYF
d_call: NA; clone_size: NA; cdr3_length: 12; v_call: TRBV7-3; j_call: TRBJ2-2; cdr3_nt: TGTGCCAGCAGCATAATATCCGGGGAGCTGTTTTTT; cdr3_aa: CASSIISGELFF
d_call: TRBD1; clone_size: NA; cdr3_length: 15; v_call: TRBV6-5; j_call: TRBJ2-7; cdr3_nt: TGTGCCAGCAGTTACGAAGACAGGGGGCACTACGAGCAGTACTTC; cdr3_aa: CASSYEDRGHYEQYF
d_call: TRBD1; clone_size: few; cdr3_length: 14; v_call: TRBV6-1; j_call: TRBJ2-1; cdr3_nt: TGTGCCAGCAGTGAAGGGACAGGGATCGGAGAGCAGTTCTTC; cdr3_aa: CASSEGTGIGEQFF
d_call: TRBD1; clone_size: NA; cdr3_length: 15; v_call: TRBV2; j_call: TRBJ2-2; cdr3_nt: TGTGCCAGCAGTGTAGGGACAGGGGACACCGGGGAGCTGTTTTTT; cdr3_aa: CASSVGTGDTGELFF
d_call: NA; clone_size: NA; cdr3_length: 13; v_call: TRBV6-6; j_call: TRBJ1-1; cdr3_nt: TGTGCCAGCAGTTATAGGACAGACACTGAAGCTTTCTTT; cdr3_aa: CASSYRTDTEAFF
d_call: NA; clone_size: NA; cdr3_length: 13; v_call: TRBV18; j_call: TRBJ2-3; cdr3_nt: TGTGCCAGCTCACCACCGTCGGGAGATACGCAGTATTTT; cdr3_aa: CASSPPSGDTQYF
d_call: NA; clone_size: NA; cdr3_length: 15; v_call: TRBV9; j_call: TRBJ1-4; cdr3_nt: TGTGCCAGCAGCGTCCGGGGGGTCAGAAATGAAAAACTGTTTTTT; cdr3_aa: CASSVRGVRNEKLFF
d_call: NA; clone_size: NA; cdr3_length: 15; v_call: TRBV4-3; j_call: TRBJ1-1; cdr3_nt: TGCGCCAGCTCACCGACCAGGCGGGTCGACACTGAAGCTTTCTTT; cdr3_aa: CASSPTRRVDTEAFF
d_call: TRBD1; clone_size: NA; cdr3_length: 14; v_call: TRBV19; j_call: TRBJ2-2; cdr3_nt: TGTGCCAGTAGTATAGATAGGGGGCTCGGGGAGCTGTTTTTT; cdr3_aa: CASSIDRGLGELFF
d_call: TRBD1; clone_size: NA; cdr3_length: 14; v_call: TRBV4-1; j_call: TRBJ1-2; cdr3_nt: TGCGCCAGCAGCCAAGTGGGCCAGGGGGGTGGCTACACCTTC; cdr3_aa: CASSQVGQGGGYTF
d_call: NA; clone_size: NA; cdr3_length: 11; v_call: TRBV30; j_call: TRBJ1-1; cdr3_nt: TGTGCCTGGAGTCCCGGCACTGAAGCTTTCTTT; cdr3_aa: CAWSPGTEAFF
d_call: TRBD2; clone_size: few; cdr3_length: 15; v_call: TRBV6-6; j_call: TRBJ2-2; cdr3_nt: TGTGCCAGCAGAAGAAGCGGGGGGAACACCGGGGAGCTGTTTTTT; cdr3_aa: CASRRSGGNTGELFF
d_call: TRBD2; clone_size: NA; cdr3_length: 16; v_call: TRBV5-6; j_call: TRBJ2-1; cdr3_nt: TGTGCCAGCAGCGGGAGTAGCGGGGCTCTGGGCAATGAGCAGTTCTTC; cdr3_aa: CASSGSSGALGNEQFF
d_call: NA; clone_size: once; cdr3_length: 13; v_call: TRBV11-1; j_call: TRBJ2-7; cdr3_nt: TGTGCCAGCAGCCTAGCGGACAGCTCCGAGCAGTACTTC; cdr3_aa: CASSLADSSEQYF
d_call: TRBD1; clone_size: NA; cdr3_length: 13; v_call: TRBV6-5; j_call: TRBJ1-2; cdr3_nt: TGTGCCAAAGGGGACAGGGACACCTATGGCTACACCTTC; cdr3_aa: CAKGDRDTYGYTF
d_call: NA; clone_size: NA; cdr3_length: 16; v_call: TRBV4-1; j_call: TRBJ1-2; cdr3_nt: TGCGCCAGCAGCCACAGTCGGCTTAGGGGCGAATATGGCTACACCTTC; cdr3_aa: CASSHSRLRGEYGYTF
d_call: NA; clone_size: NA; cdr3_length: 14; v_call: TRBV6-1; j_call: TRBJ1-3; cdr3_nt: TGTGCCAGCAGTGGGCGGGGGTCTGGAAACACCATATATTTT; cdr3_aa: CASSGRGSGNTIYF
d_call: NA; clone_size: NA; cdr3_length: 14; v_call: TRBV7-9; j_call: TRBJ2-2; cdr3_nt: TGTGCCAGCAGCTTACCCGCAGGCGCCGGGGAGCTGTTTTTT; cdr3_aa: CASSLPAGAGELFF
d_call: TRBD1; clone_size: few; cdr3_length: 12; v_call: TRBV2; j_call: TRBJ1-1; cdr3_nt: TGTGCCAGCAGTCCTCCCAGGGGGAAAGCTTTCTTT; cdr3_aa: CASSPPRGKAFF
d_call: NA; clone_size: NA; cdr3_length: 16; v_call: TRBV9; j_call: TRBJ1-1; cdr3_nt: TGTGCCAGCAGCGCCTATTCAACCCGCATGAACACTGAAGCTTTCTTT; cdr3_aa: CASSAYSTRMNTEAFF